This TCR beta chain was observed in a study of CD8+ T cells in alopecia areata. Study conclusions and caveats: Persistence during tofacitinib was seen for many expanded lesional clones in scalp and blood.

Treatment here: oral pan-JAK inhibitor, 5-10 mg twice daily. This CDR3 region has 10 residues. V was shortened by 0 bases and J by 10 bases, with 5 bases between the two germline ends. The germline V gene encodes CDR1 GTSNPN and CDR2 SVGIG (reference sequence). In its sample, this clone was seen a few times. The antigen is unknown. RNA extraction was followed by reverse transcription into cDNA, which acted as the sequencing template. Sequenced by immunoSEQ multiplex PCR; TCRdb stores in-frame clones only, minus some. The sample contains 110,000 or so clones, roughly 56% of which appear only once. The sample consisted of CD4+ T cells sorted from blood, taken at week 24, from a patient treated with tofacitinib. This chain links TRBV30 with TRBJ2-3, with no clear D. The origin of this receptor is a human donor with alopecia areata. CDR3 protein: CAWSVGPQYF. In DNA, the CDR3 is TGTGCCTGGAGTGTTGGCCCGCAGTATTTT.